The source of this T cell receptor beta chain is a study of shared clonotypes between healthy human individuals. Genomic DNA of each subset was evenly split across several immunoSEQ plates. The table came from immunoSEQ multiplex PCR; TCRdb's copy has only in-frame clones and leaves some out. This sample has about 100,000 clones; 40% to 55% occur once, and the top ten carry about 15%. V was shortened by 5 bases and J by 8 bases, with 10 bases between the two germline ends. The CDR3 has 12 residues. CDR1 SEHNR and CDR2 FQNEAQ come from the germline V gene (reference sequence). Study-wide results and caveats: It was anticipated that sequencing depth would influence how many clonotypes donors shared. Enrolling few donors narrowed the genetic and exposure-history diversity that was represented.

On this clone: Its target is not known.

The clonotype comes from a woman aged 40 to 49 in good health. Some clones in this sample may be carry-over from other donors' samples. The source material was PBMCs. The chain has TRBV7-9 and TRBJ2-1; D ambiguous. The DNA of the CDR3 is TGTGCCAGCAGCAGAACCTTGGATGAGCAGTTCTTC. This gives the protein CASSRTLDEQFF.